The clone carrying this T cell receptor beta chain was observed a few times. This entry is derived from a study of T cells in Graves' hyperthyroidism and ophthalmopathy. TCR beta CDR3 regions were amplified from RNA transcripts. Using the HTBI primer set, a first-round RT-PCR was run on the TCR CDR3. Via MiXCR, TCRdb re-called the multiplex PCR reads, giving one row per CDR3 protein. The table shows 500,000 or so distinct CDR3 sequences, with 15% to 20% occurring only once. V lost 4 bases to trimming and J lost 0 bases; unmatched junction nucleotides: 8. The germline gives CDR1 MDHEN, CDR2 SYDVKM. This CDR3 has 17 amino acids. Diagnostic assessment was based on clinical symptoms, serum thyroxine and TRAb, thyroid ultrasound and orbital computed tomography.

The source is a woman aged 18-29 years with Graves' ophthalmopathy. V usage is TRBV28 and J usage is TRBJ1-3; 8 bases agree with TRBD1. What was sequenced was blood. CDR3 bases: TGTGCCAGCAGTTCTCCAGGGGGCATGAGCTCTGGAAACACCATATATTTT. Encoded protein: CASSSPGGMSSGNTIYF.